A few counts support the clone carrying this TCR beta chain. Its antigen is unidentified. This PCR relied on a set of 60 Vbeta primers and 13 Jbeta primers. Here immunoSEQ multiplex PCR was the method, and the copy in TCRdb shows in-frame clones only, minus some. The table shows fewer than 120,000 clones, with roughly 80% occurring only once. The CDR3 extends over 15 amino acids. Germline V gene lookup returns CDR1 MNHEY and CDR2 SVGAGI. V lost 8 bases, J lost 2 bases, and 7 bases stayed unmatched. This entry comes from a study of cytomegalovirus exposure and HLA in healthy donors. Background on the study: T cells numbering 150 million to 200 million yielded around 120 million unique TCR beta sequences in an earlier analysis.

General study results and limits: A later analysis reportedly identified an Asian-associated ancestry cluster as carrying fewer N-insertions than the approximately 620-donor mean.

This receptor was obtained from a woman aged 25 to 39 in good health and CMV-seronegative. Input material: PBMCs. The rearrangement uses TRBV6-5 and TRBJ2-1; 9 positions match TRBD1. CDR3 residues: CASQLDRGTYNEQFF. Here the CDR3 DNA reads TGTGCCAGCCAATTAGACAGGGGGACCTACAATGAGCAGTTCTTC.